The present entry profiles one TCR beta chain with its context. Antigen: not known. PCR primers comprised 60 Vbeta and 13 Jbeta primers. Profiling relied on immunoSEQ multiplex PCR, and the TCRdb table lists in-frame clones only, not all of them. The sample includes 65,000 to 85,000 clones, under 80% of them seen just once. Donors in the study were healthy people who gave bone marrow. This entry comes from a study of cytomegalovirus exposure and HLA in healthy donors. Study-level findings and limits: The study flagged approximately 180 TCR beta chains as cytomegalovirus-associated.

The receptor was isolated from a man in his sixties in good health and CMV-seropositive. The sequenced material came from PBMCs.

The CDR3: CAISEHRDPFSNQPQHF. For the CDR3, the DNA is TGTGCCATCAGTGAGCACAGGGACCCCTTTAGCAATCAGCCCCAGCATTTT. V gene TRBV10-3 combines with J gene TRBJ1-5; D perhaps matches TRBD1 (6 bases). The CDR3 consists of 17 residues. Trimming removed 2 bases at V and 0 bases at J, with 14 bases between. The V gene's germline CDR1 is ENHRY and CDR2 SYGVKD.